These 19 T cell receptor beta chains share one sample of origin, sequenced in a study of Graves' ophthalmopathy and Graves' hyperthyroidism. The study amplified TCR beta CDR3 regions using RNA transcripts. Investigators did first-round RT-PCR with HTBI primers, then second-round multiplex PCR. TCRdb re-called the multiplex PCR reads through MiXCR, storing one row per CDR3 protein. The sample holds some 390,000 distinct CDR3 sequences, around 19% seen once. The sequencing input was peripheral blood. The receptors come from a woman younger than 35 with Graves' ophthalmopathy.

This clonotype occurred many times. The genes are TRBV19 and TRBJ1-2; no reliable D call. The V end was cut by 3 bases, the J end by 2 bases, with 13 bases between. Germline V gene data show CDR1 as LNHDA and CDR2 as SQIVND (reference sequence). The CDR3 is made up of 15 amino acids. Here the CDR3 DNA reads TGTGCCAGTAGTATTGGGCGACTGAGAAACTATGGCTACACCTTC. This sequence encodes CASSIGRLRNYGYTF.

This clonotype has a count of ten or more. The gene calls are TRBV29-1 and TRBJ2-2; D is unresolved. V was shortened by 7 bases and J by 0 bases, with 9 bases between the two germline ends. Germline CDR1 and CDR2: SQVTM and ANQGSEA. This CDR3 contains 13 residues. The CDR3 reads CSAIGPNTGELFF. CDR3 nucleotide sequence: TGCAGCGCTATTGGTCCGAACACCGGGGAGCTGTTTTTT.

This clonotype was seen only once. This chain connects TRBV28 to TRBJ2-5; maybe TRBD2 (5 bases). This CDR3 is built from 14 residues. CDR1 MDHEN and CDR2 SYDVKM come from the germline V gene. V lost 6 bases, J lost 1 base, and 12 bases lay in between. The CDR3 DNA reads TGTGCCAGCAGGCCTCCGAGGGCCCAAGAGACCCAGTACTTC. Protein: CASRPPRAQETQYF.

This clonotype was observed at least ten times. The chain uses TRBV9 and TRBJ1-1; no clear D. Germline assignment: CDR1 SGDLS and CDR2 YYNGEE. The V end was cut by 8 bases, the J end by 4 bases, with 6 bases between. This CDR3 is 10 amino acids long. This CDR3 is CASTITEAFF. In nucleotides, the CDR3 is TGTGCCAGTACTATCACTGAAGCTTTCTTT.

This clonotype was picked up many times. The chain carries TRBV6-5 and TRBJ2-4; no definite D call. The CDR3 has 15 amino acids. Deletions cut 0 bases from V and 9 bases from J, with 15 bases between. Looked up from germline, CDR1 is MNHEY and CDR2 is SVGAGI. The chain's CDR3 is CASSYSSTAWGIQYF. The CDR3 nucleotides read TGTGCCAGCAGTTACTCGAGCACAGCTTGGGGCATTCAGTACTTC.

This chain links TRBV28 with TRBJ2-5; 12 positions match TRBD2. Looked up from germline, CDR1 is MDHEN and CDR2 is SYDVKM. The V and J ends lost 5 bases and 3 bases, in that order; junction bases with no gene match: 7. CDR3 length equals 16 residues. The CDR3 DNA follows: TGTGCCAGCAGTCGTCGACTAGCGGGGGATGAAGAGACCCAGTACTTC. Its protein product is CASSRRLAGDEETQYF.

The V and J genes are TRBV3-1 and TRBJ2-7; 8 bases line up with TRBD2. Germline CDR1 LGHDT, CDR2 YNNKEL (reference sequence). This CDR3 is 14 amino acids long. V shed 4 bases and J 4 bases; nucleotides not matched to a gene: 6. As DNA, the CDR3 is TGTGCCAGCAGCCGGGGACTAGTCGGTTACGAGCAGTACTTC. Encoded protein: CASSRGLVGYEQYF.

This clonotype was seen many times. With a much larger clone just one base away, this may be a read error. No conserved phenylalanine or tryptophan ends this CDR3, so it is likely a read error. This rearrangement joins TRBV20-1 to TRBJ2-7; 8 nucleotides match TRBD1. In germline, CDR1 is DFQATT, CDR2 SNEGSKA (reference sequence). This CDR3 contains 14 residues. Trimming took 5 bases from V and 3 from J; bases not matched to a gene: 9. CDR3 in DNA: TGCAGTGCTTTAACAGGGGGTAAAGACTACGAGCAGTACCTC. It yields the protein CSALTGGKDYEQYL.

Ten or more counts support this clonotype. This chain links TRBV29-1 with TRBJ2-7, with D perhaps being TRBD1 or TRBD2 (5 bases each). The CDR3 is made up of 12 amino acids. CDR1 is SQVTM, CDR2 ANQGSEA, per germline. V dropped 6 bases and J dropped 5 bases, with 14 bases sitting between them. The CDR3, as DNA: TGCAGCGTCCGGGACCCAAGGCACGAGCAGTACTTC. Protein: CSVRDPRHEQYF.

This clonotype was seen repeatedly, ten times or more. The junction shows a germline mismatch at one end, possibly a read error. For the CDR3, the DNA is TGTGCTAGCAGCCCTGGGCCCTCTGGAAACACCATATATTTT. Translated: CASSPGPSGNTIYF. The gene calls are TRBV7-7 and TRBJ1-3, with D unresolved. Germline V gives CDR1 SSHAT, CDR2 FNYEAQ (reference sequence). The CDR3 sequence is 14 residues long.

There are a few counts of this clonotype. The chain recombines TRBV5-1 with TRBJ2-7, with 8 bases identical to TRBD2. The junction had 11 bases not matched to a gene; V was cut back by 4 bases and J by 5 bases. The CDR3 sequence is 15 residues long. Germline CDR1 reads SGHRS; CDR2 reads YFSETQ. The CDR3 nucleotides are TGCGCCAGCAGCCGACAGAGTGCGGGACTAGACGAGCAGTACTTC. Protein: CASSRQSAGLDEQYF.

This clonotype was seen at least ten times. The rearrangement links TRBV19 to TRBJ1-1; a possible D gene is TRBD1 (6 bases). The length of the CDR3 is 15 residues. The V and J ends lost 3 bases and 5 bases respectively, with 16 bases between them. Germline values: CDR1 LNHDA, CDR2 SQIVND (reference sequence). The CDR3 loop reads CASSIPGGGRTEAFF. In DNA form, the CDR3 reads TGTGCCAGTAGTATCCCCGGGGGCGGTAGGACTGAAGCTTTCTTT.

This clonotype was seen at least ten times. This sequence joins TRBV7-2 and TRBJ2-5, with D perhaps TRBD2 (7 bases). This CDR3 is built from 15 residues. CDR1 SGHTA and CDR2 FQGNSA come from the germline V gene. Trimming removed 6 bases from V and 1 base from J, with 15 bases in between. The CDR3 loop is CASRGGEGTQETQYF. DNA of the CDR3: TGTGCCAGCAGAGGGGGGGAGGGGACCCAAGAGACCCAGTACTTC.

This clonotype has a count of ten or more. This chain connects TRBV7-2 to TRBJ1-6; D ambiguous. Trimming stripped 4 bases from V and 9 bases from J, with 16 bases between. The CDR3 runs 15 residues. Per the germline V gene, CDR1 is SGHTA and CDR2 is FQGNSA. CDR3 residues: CASSSLSGSLSPLHF. Here the CDR3 DNA reads TGTGCCAGCAGCTCACTATCAGGTTCTCTTTCACCCCTCCACTTT.

This clonotype was picked up many times. The rearrangement links TRBV7-2 to TRBJ2-5; the D gene is possibly TRBD1 (6 bases). The CDR3 loop spans 13 amino acids. Trimming took 6 bases from V and 6 from J, leaving 14 bases between them. Germline-derived CDR1 and CDR2 are SGHTA and FQGNSA. CDR3 sequence: CASSTGQGKTQYF. The CDR3 coding sequence is TGTGCCAGCAGTACAGGGCAGGGGAAGACCCAGTACTTC.

The genes are TRBV5-1 and TRBJ2-2; 11 positions match TRBD1. Losses at the gene ends were 4 bases for V and 0 bases for J; bases not matched to a gene: 8. This CDR3 region has 18 residues. Germline CDR1 and CDR2: SGHRS and YFSETQ. DNA for the CDR3: TGCGCCAGCAGCGGAACCGGGACAGGGGGTCCGAACACCGGGGAGCTGTTTTTT. Residues: CASSGTGTGGPNTGELFF. The entire variable domain, with the rest obtained from reference TRBV5-1 and TRBJ2-2, is as follows: KAGVTQTPRYLIKTRGQQVTLSCSPISGHRSVSWYQQTPGQGLQFLFEYFSETQRNKGNFPGRFSGRQFSNSRSEMNVSTLELGDSALYLCASSGTGTGGPNTGELFFGEGSRLTVL.

This clonotype was observed many times. The gene calls are TRBV5-1 and TRBJ2-7, with D possibly being TRBD2 (5 bases). The CDR3 covers 14 residues. CDR1 is SGHRS and CDR2 is YFSETQ in the germline V gene. V lost 0 bases, J lost 6 bases, and 13 bases lay in between. For the CDR3, the DNA is TGCGCCAGCAGCTTGGCTGAAACGGGAACCGAGCAGTACTTC. The encoded protein is CASSLAETGTEQYF.

This clonotype was found many times. The chain links TRBV6-2 or TRBV6-3 to TRBJ1-1; 7 bases line up with TRBD1. This CDR3 is 16 amino acids long. Looked up from germline, CDR1 is MNHEY and CDR2 is SVGEGT. V was clipped by 0 bases and J by 3 bases; unmatched bases: 7. In DNA, the CDR3 is TGTGCCAGCAGTTACTCGACTGCAGGGGGTGACACTGAAGCTTTCTTT. Residues: CASSYSTAGGDTEAFF.

This clonotype was counted at least ten times. The chain carries TRBV19 and TRBJ1-5, with D possibly being TRBD1 (5 bases). Trimming took 3 bases from V and 6 from J, leaving 15 bases between them. This CDR3 is built from 15 residues. Germline assignment: CDR1 LNHDA and CDR2 SQIVND (reference sequence). For the CDR3, the DNA is TGTGCCAGTAGTATCTCTGGGCAGGGAAGTCAGCCCCAGCATTTT. Its translation: CASSISGQGSQPQHF.